This TCR beta chain emerged from a study of blood T cell repertoires in COVID-19. Study information: The cDNA or gDNA used as material had been derived from T cells, B-cell-depleted T cells, or PBMCs.

A few counts support this clone. Germline CDR1 is SGHRS and CDR2 is YFSETQ. J was trimmed by 4 bases and V by 4 bases; bases with no gene match: 11. This CDR3 spans 17 amino acids. Profiled with immunoSEQ multiplex PCR; TCRdb holds only in-frame clones, not every one. The data contain 200,000 to 250,000 clones, around 90% of them singletons. The rearrangement uses TRBV5-1 and TRBJ1-2; TRBD1 matches at 12 bases. This receptor was taken from a young woman with acute COVID-19. Sequencing used PBMCs or T cells enriched from blood (not recorded which). CDR3 amino acids: CASSPGTGGLIGYGYTF. CDR3 in DNA: TGCGCCAGCAGCCCGGGGACAGGGGGCTTGATTGGCTATGGCTACACCTTC.